This is a list of T cell receptor beta chains from one sample in a study of radiotherapy plus CTLA-4 blockade in lung cancer. The protocol was immunoSEQ multiplex PCR, while the TCRdb copy is restricted to in-frame clones and leaves out a portion. Of 75,000 to 100,000 clones in the sample, more than 75% were seen once. The starting material was peripheral blood, obtained from a patient treated with radiotherapy plus ipilimumab. The source is a human donor with non-small cell lung cancer who had a partial response to radiotherapy plus ipilimumab. The CDR3 runs from the conserved cysteine through the conserved F or W. D genes are given only for firm matches. Size is stated for part of the rows, as once, few or many counts, or as a class when the clone is expanded.

V: TRBV6-1
size: NA
D: NA
J: TRBJ1-1
DNA: TGTGCCAGCATATCCTGGGCTCGCATGAACACTGAAGCTTTCTTT
CDR3: CASISWARMNTEAFF

V: TRBV9
size: once
D: NA
J: TRBJ2-2
DNA: TGTGCCAGCAGCGTAGGGAGGGCGGGCACCGGGGAGCTGTTTTTT
CDR3: CASSVGRAGTGELFF

V: TRBV18
size: NA
D: NA
J: TRBJ1-4
DNA: TGTGCCAGCTCACAGGATGCAGGTGAAAAACTGTTTTTT
CDR3: CASSQDAGEKLFF

V: TRBV27
size: NA
D: TRBD1
J: TRBJ2-3
DNA: TGTGCCAGCAGGGAAATACAGGGGGCGGTGGATACGCAGTATTTT
CDR3: CASREIQGAVDTQYF

V: TRBV5-1
size: NA
D: NA
J: TRBJ2-2
DNA: TGCGCCAGCAGTTTATATGGGCAGGGATCCACCGGGGAGCTGTTTTTT
CDR3: CASSLYGQGSTGELFF

V: TRBV7-2
size: NA
D: NA
J: TRBJ1-2
DNA: TGTGCCAGCAGCTTAGGGGGCAGTTCTTGGGGCTACACCTTC
CDR3: CASSLGGSSWGYTF

V: TRBV5-6
size: NA
D: NA
J: TRBJ1-2
DNA: TGTGCCAGCAGCTTGGTAGGACAGAACTATGGCTACACCTTC
CDR3: CASSLVGQNYGYTF

V: TRBV7-7
size: NA
D: TRBD2
J: TRBJ2-5
DNA: TGTGCCAGCAGCTTCCCAGCGGGAGGGGGAGAGACCCAGTACTTC
CDR3: CASSFPAGGGETQYF

V: TRBV2
size: NA
D: TRBD2
J: TRBJ2-5
DNA: TGTGCCAGCAGTGACACGGGACTAGCGAGGCAAGAGACCCAGTACTTC
CDR3: CASSDTGLARQETQYF

V: TRBV7-2
size: NA
D: TRBD2
J: TRBJ2-4
DNA: TGTGCCAGCAGCTTACGTGGGGGAGGGAAAGCCAAAAACATTCAGTACTTC
CDR3: CASSLRGGGKAKNIQYF

V: TRBV4-2
size: NA
D: TRBD2
J: TRBJ2-3
DNA: TGTGCCAGCAGCCAAGGGACTAGCGGAGGCACAGATACGCAGTATTTT
CDR3: CASSQGTSGGTDTQYF

V: TRBV27
size: NA
D: TRBD1
J: TRBJ2-5
DNA: TGTGCCAGCGGCTCCTTAACCGGGACAGGGGGTCCGGAGACCCAGTACTTC
CDR3: CASGSLTGTGGPETQYF

V: TRBV7-9
size: NA
D: NA
J: TRBJ1-2
DNA: TGTGCCAGCAGCTTACAGGGGAACTATGGCTACACCTTC
CDR3: CASSLQGNYGYTF

V: TRBV9
size: NA
D: NA
J: TRBJ2-3
DNA: TGTGCCAGCAGCGCACAGGGACGGGGGGCAGATACGCAGTATTTT
CDR3: CASSAQGRGADTQYF

V: TRBV27
size: once
D: NA
J: TRBJ1-1
DNA: TGTGCCAGCAGGCCCCAGGGATTTCTACGGAACACTGAAGCTTTCTTT
CDR3: CASRPQGFLRNTEAFF

V: TRBV7-6
size: NA
D: TRBD1
J: TRBJ2-3
DNA: TGTGCCAGCAGTTCCTTACCCTACCGACAGGGTAGCACAGATACGCAGTATTTT
CDR3: CASSSLPYRQGSTDTQYF

V: TRBV19
size: NA
D: NA
J: TRBJ2-2
DNA: TGTGCCAGTAGTCCAATTGGGGAGAGAGGCGGGGAGCTGTTTTTT
CDR3: CASSPIGERGGELFF

V: TRBV11-2
size: NA
D: NA
J: TRBJ1-2
DNA: TGTGCCAGCAGCTTAAGGGGGAACCCCTATGGCTACACCTTC
CDR3: CASSLRGNPYGYTF

V: TRBV28
size: NA
D: NA
J: TRBJ2-3
DNA: TGTGCCAGCAACCAGCTACTAGCTAGCACAGATACGCAGTATTTT
CDR3: CASNQLLASTDTQYF

V: TRBV5-1
size: NA
D: TRBD2
J: TRBJ2-3
DNA: TGCGCCAGCTCTAGCGGGAGGCCAGGAACAGATACGCAGTATTTT
CDR3: CASSSGRPGTDTQYF

V: TRBV12-5
size: NA
D: NA
J: TRBJ1-1
DNA: TGTGCTAGTGGACGCCCAAAACAGGAAATGAACACTGAAGCTTTCTTT
CDR3: CASGRPKQEMNTEAFF

V: TRBV9
size: NA
D: TRBD2
J: TRBJ2-3
DNA: TGTGCCAGCAGGGATCCCCCTCCGGGACTAGCGGAAAGCACAGATACGCAGTATTTT
CDR3: CASRDPPPGLAESTDTQYF

V: TRBV5-1
size: once
D: NA
J: TRBJ2-7
DNA: TGCGCCAGCAGCCCAGGAGGCGGGGTTTCCGGCGAGCAGTACTTC
CDR3: CASSPGGGVSGEQYF

V: TRBV5-1
size: once
D: TRBD1
J: TRBJ2-1
DNA: TGCGCCAGCAGCTGGGGACAGGTGGGCTCCTACAATGAGCAGTTCTTC
CDR3: CASSWGQVGSYNEQFF

V: TRBV6-5
size: NA
D: TRBD1
J: TRBJ1-2
DNA: TGTGCCAGCAGTTACTCAAGGACAGGGCCATACTATGGCTACACCTTC
CDR3: CASSYSRTGPYYGYTF

V: TRBV7-2
size: NA
D: TRBD1
J: TRBJ1-5
DNA: TGTGCCAGCAGCTCGGGACAGGGGGCCGGGCAGCCCCAGCATTTT
CDR3: CASSSGQGAGQPQHF

V: TRBV9
size: NA
D: TRBD2
J: TRBJ2-2
DNA: TGTGCCAGCAGCCCCCTTTTTGGGGGAGGGCCAAACGGGGAGCTGTTTTTT
CDR3: CASSPLFGGGPNGELFF

V: TRBV9
size: NA
D: NA
J: TRBJ2-2
DNA: TGTGCCAGCAGCGTAAACAGGGCCGGCACCGGGGAGCTGTTTTTT
CDR3: CASSVNRAGTGELFF

V: TRBV11-3
size: few
D: NA
J: TRBJ2-4
DNA: TGTGCCAGCAGCTTCGTCAGGGGCTGGGGAAACATTCAGTACTTC
CDR3: CASSFVRGWGNIQYF

V: TRBV30
size: NA
D: TRBD2
J: TRBJ2-1
DNA: TGTGCCTGGAGTGTAGGAGGACTAGCGGGATCTGAGCAGTTCTTC
CDR3: CAWSVGGLAGSEQFF

V: TRBV6-5
size: few
D: NA
J: TRBJ1-5
DNA: TGTGCCAGCAGTTACCGGGCCAGGGGCAATCAGCCCCAGCATTTT
CDR3: CASSYRARGNQPQHF

V: TRBV19
size: once
D: TRBD2
J: TRBJ2-5
DNA: TGTGCCAGTAGTATGAGGGGAGGGGAGACCCAGTACTTC
CDR3: CASSMRGGETQYF

V: TRBV10-2
size: NA
D: NA
J: TRBJ2-1
DNA: TGCGCCAGCAGGGATCTCCCGGGCCCAGGGGTCGAAGAGCAGTTCTTC
CDR3: CASRDLPGPGVEEQFF

V: TRBV2
size: NA
D: NA
J: TRBJ1-6
DNA: TGTGCCAGCAGTGGCCAGGGGAGCTCCTATAATTCACCCCTCCACTTT
CDR3: CASSGQGSSYNSPLHF

V: TRBV28
size: few
D: TRBD2
J: TRBJ2-7
DNA: TGTGCCAGCAGAATTGGGGGTGGGGGGGGTCCATACGAGCAGTACTTC
CDR3: CASRIGGGGGPYEQYF

V: TRBV7-3
size: NA
D: NA
J: TRBJ1-1
DNA: TGTGCCAGCAGCTCTTCGTTGTTGAAGCAGAACACTGAAGCTTTCTTT
CDR3: CASSSSLLKQNTEAFF

V: TRBV5-4
size: once
D: TRBD1
J: TRBJ2-1
DNA: TGTGCCAGCAGCTTGACCGGGACAGGGTCAAGAGGTGAGCAGTTCTTC
CDR3: CASSLTGTGSRGEQFF

V: TRBV19
size: NA
D: NA
J: TRBJ1-5
DNA: TGTGCCACAGGGTACGGTAGCAATCAGCCCCAGCATTTT
CDR3: CATGYGSNQPQHF

V: TRBV29-1
size: NA
D: TRBD2
J: TRBJ2-5
DNA: TGCAGCGTTTGTAATAGCGGGAGCCCCGAGACCCAGTACTTC
CDR3: CSVCNSGSPETQYF

V: TRBV20-1
size: NA
D: NA
J: TRBJ2-3
DNA: TGCAGTGTATCGAGAACAGATACGCAGTATTTT
CDR3: CSVSRTDTQYF

V: TRBV9
size: NA
D: NA
J: TRBJ1-2
DNA: TGTGCCAGCAGCCCCCGGCAGGGAGGGTATGGCTACACCTTC
CDR3: CASSPRQGGYGYTF